Below, 3 T cell receptor beta chains from the same sample are listed, as sequenced in a study of OX40 agonist ivuxolimab in advanced cancers. Using immunoSEQ multiplex PCR, the repertoire was profiled, and TCRdb retains in-frame clones only, with some absent. This table holds some 70,000 clones, about 86% found once. Sequencing was performed on CD4+ or CD8+ T cells sorted from blood, taken in a trial of the OX40 agonist ivuxolimab. These receptors were collected from an adult with an advanced solid tumor such as melanoma, head and neck, liver or kidney cancer.

The rearrangement links TRBV6-6 to TRBJ1-5, with D possibly TRBD1 on 6 matching bases. Trimming removed 2 bases at V and 4 bases at J, with 12 bases between. Germline V gene lookup returns CDR1 MNHNY and CDR2 SVGAGI (reference sequence). The CDR3 runs 15 residues. As DNA, the CDR3 is TGTGCCAGCAGTTACGGAGGAGGGGGTAATCAGCCCCAGCATTTT. This gives the protein CASSYGGGGNQPQHF.

The V call is TRBV7-7, the J call TRBJ2-1, with 7 bases lining up with TRBD1. This CDR3 has 14 residues. V shed 0 bases, J shed 6 bases, and the junction held 2 bases outside the gene matches. The germline gives CDR1 SSHAT, CDR2 FNYEAQ (reference sequence). CDR3 sequence (DNA): TGTGCCAGCAGCTTAGCAAACAGGGGCAATGAGCAGTTCTTC. Translated: CASSLANRGNEQFF. Drawing the rest from reference TRBV7-7 and TRBJ2-1, the complete variable domain is GAGVSQSPRYKVTKRGQDVTLRCDPISSHATLYWYQQALGQGPEFLTYFNYEAQPDKSGLPSDRFSAERPEGSISTLTIQRTEQRDSAMYRCASSLANRGNEQFFGPGTRLTVL.

V usage is TRBV11-2 and J usage is TRBJ2-1; D not certain. The CDR3 loop spans 14 amino acids. Between the trimmed V and J ends, which lost 0 bases and 3 bases, there was a span of 6 bases. Germline V gene sequence: CDR1 SGHAT, CDR2 FQNNGV. The CDR3 reads CASSLEHHYNEQFF. CDR3 nucleotides: TGTGCCAGCAGCTTAGAACACCACTACAATGAGCAGTTCTTC.